This is a list of T cell receptor beta chains from one sample in a study of sequential checkpoint blockade in melanoma. This table comes from immunoSEQ multiplex PCR, and its TCRdb copy is limited to in-frame clones, with some not included. In the table there are about 9,900 clones, about 71% of which are singletons. This specimen was CD8+ T cells sorted from blood (inferred from file names), taken from a patient given nivolumab and ipilimumab in sequence. These TCRs come from a human donor with melanoma. The CDR3 runs from the conserved cysteine through the conserved F or W. The order of the fields is D gene, V gene, clone size, J gene, CDR3 protein, CDR3 DNA. A D gene is named only where the DNA matches it firmly. The listing skips clone size in some rows; elsewhere it reads once, few, many or a size class.

d_call: TRBD2
v_call: TRBV29-1
clone_size: NA
j_call: TRBJ2-7
cdr3_aa: CSVDGGSSYEQYF
cdr3_nt: TGCAGCGTTGACGGCGGGAGCTCCTACGAGCAGTACTTC

d_call: NA
v_call: TRBV12-2
clone_size: few
j_call: TRBJ2-2
cdr3_aa: CASRLVQGSLNTGELFF
cdr3_nt: TGTGCAAGTCGCTTAGTTCAGGGTTCTTTGAACACCGGGGAGCTGTTTTTT

d_call: NA
v_call: TRBV9
clone_size: few
j_call: TRBJ1-1
cdr3_aa: CASSPGLQNTEAFF
cdr3_nt: TGTGCCAGCAGCCCGGGACTCCAGAACACTGAAGCTTTCTTT

d_call: NA
v_call: TRBV4-2
clone_size: NA
j_call: TRBJ2-1
cdr3_aa: CASSQARQAYNEQFF
cdr3_nt: TGTGCCAGCAGCCAAGCGAGACAAGCCTACAATGAGCAGTTCTTC

d_call: TRBD1
v_call: TRBV4-3
clone_size: NA
j_call: TRBJ2-1
cdr3_aa: CASSQDGTGEGNEQFF
cdr3_nt: TGCGCCAGCAGCCAAGATGGGACAGGGGAGGGTAATGAGCAGTTCTTC

d_call: NA
v_call: TRBV28
clone_size: NA
j_call: TRBJ2-7
cdr3_aa: CASSFADSYEQYF
cdr3_nt: TGTGCCAGCAGTTTCGCAGACTCCTACGAGCAGTACTTC

d_call: NA
v_call: TRBV27
clone_size: NA
j_call: TRBJ2-1
cdr3_aa: CASSLSGNEQFF
cdr3_nt: TGTGCCAGCAGTTTATCCGGGAATGAGCAGTTCTTC

d_call: NA
v_call: TRBV4-1
clone_size: NA
j_call: TRBJ1-2
cdr3_aa: CASSHAVDRDNYGYTF
cdr3_nt: TGCGCCAGCAGCCACGCAGTCGACCGGGATAACTATGGCTACACCTTC

d_call: NA
v_call: TRBV7-9
clone_size: NA
j_call: TRBJ1-2
cdr3_aa: CASSLGTSPNYGYTF
cdr3_nt: TGTGCCAGCAGCTTAGGGACTTCACCTAACTATGGCTACACCTTC

d_call: NA
v_call: TRBV19
clone_size: NA
j_call: TRBJ2-1
cdr3_aa: CASSIGTRPYHEQFF
cdr3_nt: TGTGCCAGTAGTATCGGGACAAGGCCTTATCATGAGCAGTTCTTC

d_call: NA
v_call: TRBV28
clone_size: NA
j_call: TRBJ2-1
cdr3_aa: CATTSEPGPWNEQFF
cdr3_nt: TGTGCCACCACCAGTGAGCCAGGTCCTTGGAATGAGCAGTTCTTC

d_call: TRBD2
v_call: TRBV6-5
clone_size: NA
j_call: TRBJ2-1
cdr3_aa: CASSYSGLGDEQFF
cdr3_nt: TGTGCCAGCAGTTACTCCGGACTAGGCGATGAGCAGTTCTTC

d_call: NA
v_call: TRBV7-2
clone_size: few
j_call: TRBJ2-7
cdr3_aa: CASSLEAGDLYEQYF
cdr3_nt: TGTGCCAGCAGCTTAGAAGCAGGGGATCTCTACGAGCAGTACTTC

d_call: TRBD1
v_call: TRBV27
clone_size: NA
j_call: TRBJ1-1
cdr3_aa: CASSFSGGTEAFF
cdr3_nt: TGTGCCAGCAGTTTTTCAGGGGGCACTGAAGCTTTCTTT

d_call: TRBD2
v_call: TRBV10-3
clone_size: NA
j_call: TRBJ2-5
cdr3_aa: CAISDGTSGGTPQETQYF
cdr3_nt: TGTGCCATCAGTGACGGGACTAGCGGGGGAACCCCCCAAGAGACCCAGTACTTC

d_call: NA
v_call: TRBV4-3
clone_size: NA
j_call: TRBJ2-5
cdr3_aa: CASSQDGGETQYF
cdr3_nt: TGCGCCAGCAGCCAAGATGGGGGGGAGACCCAGTACTTC

d_call: TRBD2
v_call: TRBV5-1
clone_size: NA
j_call: TRBJ2-5
cdr3_aa: CASRTGLAGEGETQYF
cdr3_nt: TGCGCCAGCAGAACGGGACTAGCGGGGGAAGGAGAGACCCAGTACTTC